This T cell receptor (beta chain) comes out of a study of T-cell reconstitution after alpha-beta-depleted transplantation in children. Whole-study results and caveats: After one year, T-cell counts and TCRbeta diversity mostly came from new T cells. It was surviving recipient T cells and thymic progenitors that gave some patients high TCRbeta diversity at day 60. In patients about two months after transplant, alpha-beta T cells reportedly arose from several hundred expanded graft clones.

This clonotype showed up many times. Antigen specificity is unknown. Unique molecular identifiers were incorporated into the prepared TCRbeta library. TCRdb itself ran the PCR reads through MiXCR, one entry per CDR3 protein. The sample carries roughly 100,000 distinct CDR3 sequences, 5% to 6% recorded once. The CDR3 runs to 16 residues. The ends lost 5 bases at V and 3 bases at J; junction bases unmatched: 10. CDR1 is MDHEN, CDR2 SYDVKM, per germline. This chain connects TRBV28 to TRBJ2-3; the match to TRBD2 covers 8 bases. The source material was PBMCs, mostly from graft donor cells, sampled 60 days after TCRalphabeta/CD19-depleted stem cell transplant. This clonotype originated in a female patient aged 2-10 years who had a stem cell transplant for Fanconi anemia, so the T cells may come from the graft donor. CDR3 amino acids: CASSLFVTSATDTQYF. In DNA, the CDR3 is TGTGCCAGCAGTCTTTTTGTGACTAGCGCAACAGATACGCAGTATTTT.